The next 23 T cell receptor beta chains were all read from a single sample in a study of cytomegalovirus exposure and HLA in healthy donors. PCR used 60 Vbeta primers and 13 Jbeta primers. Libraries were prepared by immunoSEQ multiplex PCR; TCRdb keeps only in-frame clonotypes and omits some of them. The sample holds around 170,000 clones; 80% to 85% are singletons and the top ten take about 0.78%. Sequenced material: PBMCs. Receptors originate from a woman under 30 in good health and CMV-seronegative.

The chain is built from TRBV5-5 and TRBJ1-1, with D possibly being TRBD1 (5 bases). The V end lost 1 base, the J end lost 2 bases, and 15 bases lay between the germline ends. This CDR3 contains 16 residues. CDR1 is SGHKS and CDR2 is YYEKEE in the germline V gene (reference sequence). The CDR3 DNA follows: TGTGCCAGCAGCTTGATGGGGGGATACACCAACACTGAAGCTTTCTTT. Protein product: CASSLMGGYTNTEAFF.

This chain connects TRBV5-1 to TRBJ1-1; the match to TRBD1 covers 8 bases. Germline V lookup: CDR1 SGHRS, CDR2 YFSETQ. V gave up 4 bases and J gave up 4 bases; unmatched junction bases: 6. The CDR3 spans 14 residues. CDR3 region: CASSTSGGPTEAFF. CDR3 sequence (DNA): TGCGCCAGCAGCACGTCAGGGGGCCCCACTGAAGCTTTCTTT.

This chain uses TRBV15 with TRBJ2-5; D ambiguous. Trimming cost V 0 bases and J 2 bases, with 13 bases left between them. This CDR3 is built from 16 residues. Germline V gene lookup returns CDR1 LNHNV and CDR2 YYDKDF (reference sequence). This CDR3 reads CATSREKFTQQETQYF. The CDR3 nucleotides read TGTGCCACCAGCAGAGAAAAGTTTACCCAGCAAGAGACCCAGTACTTC.

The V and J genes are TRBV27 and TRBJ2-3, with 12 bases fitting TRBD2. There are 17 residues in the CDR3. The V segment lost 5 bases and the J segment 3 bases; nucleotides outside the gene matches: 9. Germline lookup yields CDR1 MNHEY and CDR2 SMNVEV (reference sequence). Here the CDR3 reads CASSTSGGLKVTDTQYF. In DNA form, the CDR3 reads TGTGCCAGCAGTACTAGCGGGGGGCTAAAGGTAACAGATACGCAGTATTTT.

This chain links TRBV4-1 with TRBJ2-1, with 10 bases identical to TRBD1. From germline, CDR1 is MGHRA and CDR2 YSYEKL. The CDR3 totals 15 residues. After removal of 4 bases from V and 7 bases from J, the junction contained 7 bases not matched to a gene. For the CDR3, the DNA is TGCGCCAGCAGCCGAGGGACAGGGGTTGGGAATGAGCAGTTCTTC. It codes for CASSRGTGVGNEQFF.

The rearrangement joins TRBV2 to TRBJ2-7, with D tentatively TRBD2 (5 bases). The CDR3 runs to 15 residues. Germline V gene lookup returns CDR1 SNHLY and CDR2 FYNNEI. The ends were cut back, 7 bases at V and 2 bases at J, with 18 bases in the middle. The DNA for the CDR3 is TGTGCCAGCACTCCGAGGGAAGGACCGACCTACGAGCAGTACTTC. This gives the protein CASTPREGPTYEQYF.

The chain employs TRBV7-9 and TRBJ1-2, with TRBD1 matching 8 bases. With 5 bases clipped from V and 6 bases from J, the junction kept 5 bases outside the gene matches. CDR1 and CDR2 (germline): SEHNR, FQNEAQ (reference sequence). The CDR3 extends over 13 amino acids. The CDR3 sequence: CASSRTGSDGYTF. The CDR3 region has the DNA TGTGCCAGCAGCCGGACAGGGAGCGATGGCTACACCTTC.

In nucleotides, the CDR3 is TGTGCCAGCAGCCTTAGCGGGAGGCAATACGAGCAGTACTTC. Its protein is CASSLSGRQYEQYF. The chain couples TRBV27 to TRBJ2-7, with 10 bases matching TRBD2. The CDR3 covers 14 residues. V lost 6 bases, J lost 4 bases, and 6 bases stayed unmatched. Germline CDR1 and CDR2: MNHEY and SMNVEV (reference sequence).

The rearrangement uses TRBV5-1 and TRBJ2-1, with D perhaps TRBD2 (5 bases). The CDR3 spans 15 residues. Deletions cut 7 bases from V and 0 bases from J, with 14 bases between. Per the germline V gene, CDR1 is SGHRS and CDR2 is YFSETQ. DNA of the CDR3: TGCGCCAGCGGGCCGAGGGCCAGCTCCTACAATGAGCAGTTCTTC. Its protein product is CASGPRASSYNEQFF.

DNA of the CDR3: TGTGCCAGCAAACTGGACACACTGAACACTGAAGCTTTCTTT. It codes for CASKLDTLNTEAFF. The rearrangement links TRBV6-5 to TRBJ1-1, with a possible D match to TRBD1 (5 bases). With 7 bases removed from V and 0 bases from J, the gap between germline ends came to 12 bases. The CDR3 consists of 14 residues. CDR1 and CDR2 from the germline V gene are MNHEY and SVGAGI.

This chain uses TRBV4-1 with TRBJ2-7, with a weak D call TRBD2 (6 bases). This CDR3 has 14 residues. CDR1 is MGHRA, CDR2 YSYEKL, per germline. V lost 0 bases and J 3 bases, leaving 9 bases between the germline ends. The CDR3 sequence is CASSQDRGSYEQYF. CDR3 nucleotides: TGCGCCAGCAGCCAAGATCGGGGGAGCTACGAGCAGTACTTC.

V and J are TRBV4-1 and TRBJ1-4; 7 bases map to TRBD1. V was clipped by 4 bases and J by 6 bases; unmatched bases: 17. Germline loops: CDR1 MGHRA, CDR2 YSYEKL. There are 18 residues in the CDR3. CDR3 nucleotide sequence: TGCGCCAGCAGCCCTATACTGCCGAGGGGGCGGATGGATGAAAAACTGTTTTTT. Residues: CASSPILPRGRMDEKLFF.

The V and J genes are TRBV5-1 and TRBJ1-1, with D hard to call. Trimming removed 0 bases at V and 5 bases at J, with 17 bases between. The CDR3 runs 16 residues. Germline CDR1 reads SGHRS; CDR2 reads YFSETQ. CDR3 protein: CASSLVPGLAGTEAFF. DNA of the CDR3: TGCGCCAGCAGCTTGGTCCCCGGGCTGGCGGGAACTGAAGCTTTCTTT.

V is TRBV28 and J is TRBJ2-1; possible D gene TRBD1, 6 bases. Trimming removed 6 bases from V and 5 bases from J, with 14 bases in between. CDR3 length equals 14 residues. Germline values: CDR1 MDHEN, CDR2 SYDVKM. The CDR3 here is CASSSGTSNNEQFF. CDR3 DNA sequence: TGTGCCAGCAGCTCCGGGACATCAAACAATGAGCAGTTCTTC.

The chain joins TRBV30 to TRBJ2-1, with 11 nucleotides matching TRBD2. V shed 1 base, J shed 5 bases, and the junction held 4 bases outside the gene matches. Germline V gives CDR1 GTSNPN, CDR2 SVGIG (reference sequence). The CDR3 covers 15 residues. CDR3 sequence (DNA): TGTGCCTGGAGTGAGGGACTAGCGGACCACAATGAGCAGTTCTTC. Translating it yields CAWSEGLADHNEQFF.

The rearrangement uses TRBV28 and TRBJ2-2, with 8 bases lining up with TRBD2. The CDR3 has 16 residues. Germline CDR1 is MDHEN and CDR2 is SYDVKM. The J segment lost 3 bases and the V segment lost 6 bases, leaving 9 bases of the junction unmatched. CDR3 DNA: TGTGCCAGCAGAAGAAGCGGGAGTCCGTACACCGGGGAGCTGTTTTTT. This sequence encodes CASRRSGSPYTGELFF.

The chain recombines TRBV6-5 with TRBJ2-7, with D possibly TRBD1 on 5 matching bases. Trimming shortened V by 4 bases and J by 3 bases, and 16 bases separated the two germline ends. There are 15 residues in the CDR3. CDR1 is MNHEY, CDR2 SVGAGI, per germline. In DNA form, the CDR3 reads TGTGCCAGCAGTTGGGGCCAGGGATTGGTCTACGAGCAGTACTTC. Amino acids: CASSWGQGLVYEQYF.

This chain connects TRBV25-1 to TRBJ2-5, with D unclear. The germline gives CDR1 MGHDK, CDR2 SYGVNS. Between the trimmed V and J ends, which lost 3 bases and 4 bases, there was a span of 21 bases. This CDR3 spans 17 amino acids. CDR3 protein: CASSESSSVPLRETQYF. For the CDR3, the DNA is TGTGCCAGCAGTGAGAGTTCTTCGGTACCGTTACGAGAGACCCAGTACTTC.

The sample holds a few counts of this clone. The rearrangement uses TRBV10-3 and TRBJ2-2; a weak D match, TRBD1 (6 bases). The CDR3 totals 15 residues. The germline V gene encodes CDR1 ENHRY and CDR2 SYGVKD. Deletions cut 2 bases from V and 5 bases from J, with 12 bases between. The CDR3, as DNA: TGTGCCATCAGTGAGAGGGGGATGCCAACCGGGGAGCTGTTTTTT. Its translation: CAISERGMPTGELFF.

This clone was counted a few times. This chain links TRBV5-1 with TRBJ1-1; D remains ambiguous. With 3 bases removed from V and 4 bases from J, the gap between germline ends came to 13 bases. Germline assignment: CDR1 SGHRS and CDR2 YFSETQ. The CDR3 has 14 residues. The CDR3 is CASSWGGLGTEAFF. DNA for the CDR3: TGCGCCAGCAGCTGGGGAGGGTTGGGCACTGAAGCTTTCTTT.

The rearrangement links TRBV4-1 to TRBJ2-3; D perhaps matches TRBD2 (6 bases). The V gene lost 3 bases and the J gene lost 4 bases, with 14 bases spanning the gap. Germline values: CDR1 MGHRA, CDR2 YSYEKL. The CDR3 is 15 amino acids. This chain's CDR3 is CASSQDYPVADTQYF. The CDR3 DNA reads TGCGCCAGCAGCCAGGACTATCCCGTGGCAGATACGCAGTATTTT.

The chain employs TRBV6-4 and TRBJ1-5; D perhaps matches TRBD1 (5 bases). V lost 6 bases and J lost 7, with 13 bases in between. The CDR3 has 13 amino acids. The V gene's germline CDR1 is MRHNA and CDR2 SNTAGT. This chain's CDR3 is CASSGSRGQPQHF. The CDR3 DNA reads TGTGCCAGCAGCGGCTCGCGGGGGCAGCCCCAGCATTTT.

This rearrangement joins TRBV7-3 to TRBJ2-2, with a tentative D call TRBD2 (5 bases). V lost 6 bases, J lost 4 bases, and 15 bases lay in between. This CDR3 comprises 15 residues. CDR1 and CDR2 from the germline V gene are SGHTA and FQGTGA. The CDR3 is CASSRTPGSTGELFF. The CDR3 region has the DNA TGTGCCAGCAGTCGCACGCCGGGGAGCACCGGGGAGCTGTTTTTT.